This T cell receptor (beta chain) comes out of a study of blood T cell repertoires in COVID-19. Study summary: Both acute and convalescent COVID-19 samples were obtained from the United States, Italy and Spain.

Assay: immunoSEQ multiplex PCR; the TCRdb copy retains only in-frame clones and omits some. The table lists some 190,000 clones, more than 75% of them singletons. Participants, about 18 to 90 years old, spanned about two dozen US areas. Cohort placement rested on clinical history that participants reported themselves. With 1 base removed from V and 4 bases from J, the gap between germline ends came to 13 bases. Germline V lookup: CDR1 SGHTA, CDR2 FQGNSA. The CDR3 runs to 15 residues. V and J are TRBV7-2 and TRBJ1-2, with D maybe TRBD1 (5 bases). The sequence derives from a woman in her fifties or sixties with acute COVID-19. Sample: PBMCs or T cells enriched from blood (not recorded which). CDR3 in DNA: TGTGCCAGCAGCTTAGGGGCAGGGCGGGGCTATGGCTACACCTTC. Its translation is CASSLGAGRGYGYTF.